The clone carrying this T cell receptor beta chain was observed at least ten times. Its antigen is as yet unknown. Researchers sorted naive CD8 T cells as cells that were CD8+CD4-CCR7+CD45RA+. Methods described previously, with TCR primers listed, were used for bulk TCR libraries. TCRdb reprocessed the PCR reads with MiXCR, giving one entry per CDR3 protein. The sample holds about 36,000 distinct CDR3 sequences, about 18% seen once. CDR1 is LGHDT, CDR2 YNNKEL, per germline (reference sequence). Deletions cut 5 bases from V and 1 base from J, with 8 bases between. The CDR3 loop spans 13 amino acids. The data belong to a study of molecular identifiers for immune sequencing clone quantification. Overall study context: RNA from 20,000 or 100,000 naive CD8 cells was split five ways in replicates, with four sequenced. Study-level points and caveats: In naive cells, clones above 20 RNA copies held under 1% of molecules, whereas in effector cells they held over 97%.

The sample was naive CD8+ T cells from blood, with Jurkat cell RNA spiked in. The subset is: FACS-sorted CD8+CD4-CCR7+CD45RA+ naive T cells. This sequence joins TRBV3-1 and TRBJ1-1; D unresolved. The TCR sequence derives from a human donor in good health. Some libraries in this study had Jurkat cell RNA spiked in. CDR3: CASSALGNTEAFF. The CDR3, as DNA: TGTGCCAGCAGCGCCCTCGGGAACACTGAAGCTTTCTTT.